These T cell receptor beta chains were read from a single sample in a study of identical twins. Each CDR3 protein is one row after TCRdb ran MiXCR on the 5' RACE reads. The data hold 210,000 or so distinct CDR3 sequences, with about a sixth observed a single time. These records were also assigned to another study, of T cells expressing NK-cell markers.

The specimen sequenced was CD8+ T cells sorted from blood. Source of these receptors: a woman between 18 and 30 years old in good health. CDR3s include the opening cysteine and the closing phenylalanine or tryptophan. D genes are given only for firm matches. Expanded clones are given a class, and other clones once, few, many or no size at all.

clone size: many
D gene: TRBD2
V gene: TRBV7-9
J gene: TRBJ2-3
CDR3 protein: CASSMGSGMSDTQYF
CDR3 DNA: TGTGCCAGCAGCATGGGGAGCGGGATGTCGGATACGCAGTATTTT

clone size: .
D gene: .
V gene: TRBV6-5
J gene: TRBJ1-4
CDR3 protein: CASSYSKDPEGEKLFF
CDR3 DNA: TGTGCCAGCAGTTACTCGAAGGACCCTGAGGGTGAAAAACTGTTTTTT

clone size: few
D gene: .
V gene: TRBV12-3/TRBV12-4
J gene: TRBJ1-2
CDR3 protein: CASSSAEDNYGYTF
CDR3 DNA: TGTGCCAGCAGTTCGGCGGAAGATAACTATGGCTACACCTTC

clone size: .
D gene: .
V gene: TRBV12-3/TRBV12-4
J gene: TRBJ2-1
CDR3 protein: CASTPGPYNEQFF
CDR3 DNA: TGTGCCAGCACCCCGGGACCGTACAATGAGCAGTTCTTC

clone size: few
D gene: .
V gene: TRBV2
J gene: TRBJ2-1
CDR3 protein: CASSQYIHNEQFF
CDR3 DNA: TGTGCCAGCAGTCAATATATCCACAATGAGCAGTTCTTC

clone size: many
D gene: .
V gene: TRBV5-5
J gene: TRBJ1-1
CDR3 protein: CASSLASGANTEAFF
CDR3 DNA: TGTGCCAGCAGCTTGGCCTCAGGGGCGAACACTGAAGCTTTCTTT

clone size: .
D gene: TRBD1
V gene: TRBV9
J gene: TRBJ2-1
CDR3 protein: CASSGETGANEQFF
CDR3 DNA: TGTGCCAGCAGCGGGGAGACAGGGGCGAATGAGCAGTTCTTC

clone size: few
D gene: .
V gene: TRBV12-3/TRBV12-4
J gene: TRBJ2-7
CDR3 protein: CASSYLSYEQYF
CDR3 DNA: TGTGCCAGCAGTTATCTCTCCTACGAGCAGTACTTC

clone size: few
D gene: .
V gene: TRBV6-1
J gene: TRBJ2-7
CDR3 protein: CASSTTGTYEQYF
CDR3 DNA: TGTGCCAGCAGTACCACCGGGACCTACGAGCAGTACTTC

clone size: .
D gene: TRBD1
V gene: TRBV12-3/TRBV12-4
J gene: TRBJ1-2
CDR3 protein: CASSLAPGGWYGYTF
CDR3 DNA: TGTGCCAGCAGTTTGGCCCCAGGGGGATGGTATGGCTACACCTTC

clone size: few
D gene: TRBD1
V gene: TRBV7-9
J gene: TRBJ2-7
CDR3 protein: CASSFLTGGYSYEQYF
CDR3 DNA: TGTGCCAGCAGCTTTTTAACAGGGGGGTACTCCTACGAGCAGTACTTC

clone size: few
D gene: .
V gene: TRBV3-1
J gene: TRBJ1-2
CDR3 protein: CASSQAVLGDYGYTF
CDR3 DNA: TGTGCCAGCAGCCAAGCCGTCTTGGGGGACTATGGCTACACCTTC

clone size: .
D gene: .
V gene: TRBV29-1
J gene: TRBJ2-1
CDR3 protein: CSVETVYNEQFF
CDR3 DNA: TGCAGCGTTGAGACGGTCTACAATGAGCAGTTCTTC

clone size: .
D gene: .
V gene: TRBV20-1
J gene: TRBJ2-1
CDR3 protein: CSASPPDEQFF
CDR3 DNA: TGCAGTGCTAGCCCCCCCGATGAGCAGTTCTTC

clone size: many
D gene: .
V gene: TRBV29-1
J gene: TRBJ2-2
CDR3 protein: CSVVRGSTGELFF
CDR3 DNA: TGCAGCGTTGTGCGGGGAAGCACCGGGGAGCTGTTTTTT

clone size: .
D gene: .
V gene: TRBV4-2
J gene: TRBJ2-3
CDR3 protein: CASSLGGAQYF
CDR3 DNA: TGTGCCAGCAGTCTAGGGGGTGCGCAGTATTTT

clone size: many
D gene: TRBD2
V gene: TRBV20-1
J gene: TRBJ2-7
CDR3 protein: CSARATSGGIYEQYF
CDR3 DNA: TGCAGTGCTCGAGCGACTAGCGGGGGAATCTACGAGCAGTACTTC

clone size: .
D gene: .
V gene: TRBV6-4
J gene: TRBJ2-5
CDR3 protein: CASSDSLCGVGETQYF
CDR3 DNA: TGTGCCAGCAGTGACTCGCTCTGCGGGGTAGGGGAGACCCAGTACTTC

clone size: .
D gene: .
V gene: TRBV11-2
J gene: TRBJ2-7
CDR3 protein: CASSPSRRASSYEQYF
CDR3 DNA: TGTGCCAGCAGCCCATCACGTCGGGCCAGCTCCTACGAGCAGTACTTC

clone size: .
D gene: TRBD1
V gene: TRBV11-2
J gene: TRBJ2-6
CDR3 protein: CASSQRTGLPLSGANVLTF
CDR3 DNA: TGTGCCAGCAGCCAAAGGACAGGGCTCCCACTCTCTGGGGCCAACGTCCTGACTTTC

clone size: .
D gene: .
V gene: TRBV7-2
J gene: TRBJ2-1
CDR3 protein: CASSPGVVPYNEQFF
CDR3 DNA: TGTGCCAGCAGTCCCGGGGTAGTACCCTACAATGAGCAGTTCTTC

clone size: few
D gene: .
V gene: TRBV11-2
J gene: TRBJ2-7
CDR3 protein: CASSLEAGKIYEQYF
CDR3 DNA: TGTGCCAGCAGCTTAGAGGCGGGGAAAATTTACGAGCAGTACTTC